The text below deals with one T cell receptor beta chain. Its antigen is still unknown. The CDR3 sequence is 16 residues long. CDR1 SGHDN and CDR2 FVKESK come from the germline V gene. Scientists made TCR beta libraries using UMI-labeled 5' RACE. Reanalyzing the 5' RACE reads, TCRdb keeps one entry per CDR3 protein, without DNA. This sample's clone table lists 9,500 to 12,000 distinct CDR3 sequences. The data derive from a study of human CD8 memory T cell subsets. Whole-study results and caveats: It was only the T cell receptor beta chains that the study sequenced. Greater diversity was suggested by Chao1 estimates for stem-like memory T cells than for precursor exhausted T cells.

Material for sequencing was CD8+ T cells from PBMCs. The chain employs TRBV14 and TRBJ2-1; TCRdb indicates TRBD2, and absent DNA this call remains unverified. This TCR was sampled from a human donor in good health. The CDR3 loop is CASSHRGSGAYNEQFF.